The 16 T cell receptor beta chains listed next were all sequenced from one sample in a study of blood T cell repertoires in COVID-19. TCRdb's table, derived via immunoSEQ multiplex PCR, lists solely in-frame clones and lacks some. The data show under 300,000 clones, roughly 87% seen once. Sequencing was carried out using peripheral blood. These receptor sequences come from a human donor in a cohort sampled during active COVID-19.

The rearrangement uses TRBV29-1 and TRBJ2-3; 12 bases agree with TRBD2. The J segment lost 0 bases and the V segment lost 4 bases, leaving 2 bases of the junction unmatched. Per the germline V gene, CDR1 is SQVTM and CDR2 is ANQGSEA. The length of the CDR3 is 15 residues. This chain's CDR3 is CSVGTSGTSTDTQYF. In DNA form, the CDR3 reads TGCAGCGTTGGGACTAGCGGGACTAGCACAGATACGCAGTATTTT.

Turning to this clone: At one of its ends the junction is not consistent with the germline gene, which may arise from a read error. The CDR3 sequence: CASSLGDSPSHF. In nucleotides, the CDR3 is TGTGCCAGCAGCTTAGGGGACAGCCCTAGTCATTTC. The chain uses TRBV7-9 and TRBJ2-7, with TRBD1 matching 7 bases. Germline V gene sequence: CDR1 SEHNR, CDR2 FQNEAQ (reference sequence). The CDR3 length is 12 residues.

V gene TRBV7-6 combines with J gene TRBJ1-2; D is uncertain. Germline V lookup: CDR1 SGHVS, CDR2 FNYEAQ. V shed 8 bases and J shed 5 bases, with 12 bases lying between them. The CDR3 extends over 12 amino acids. The CDR3, as DNA: TGTGCCAGCGGGCCGGGAAGGTATGGCTACACCTTC. Translated, it gives CASGPGRYGYTF.

This clone has a handful of counts. The chain employs TRBV28 and TRBJ1-5, with 8 positions matching TRBD1. Germline-derived CDR1 and CDR2 are MDHEN and SYDVKM. V lost 6 bases and J lost 0; bases outside the gene matches: 10. This CDR3 is built from 17 residues. CDR3 sequence: CASSTPPGGHSNQPQHF. The CDR3 DNA follows: TGTGCCAGCAGCACCCCCCCAGGGGGCCATAGCAATCAGCCCCAGCATTTT.

In DNA, the CDR3 is TGTGCCAGCAGCAAAAAACCCCCGGGACAGTACACTCGACCCCAGCATTTT. It is translated as CASSKKPPGQYTRPQHF. The chain has TRBV21-1 and TRBJ1-5; the table gives TRBD1 as D, unverified against the DNA. TRBV21-1 is deemed a pseudogene. The CDR3 is 17 amino acids.

The chain uses TRBV10-3 and TRBJ2-7; unclear D gene. Trimming took off 3 bases at V and 5 bases at J, with 5 bases between the two ends. The CDR3 has 11 amino acids. Germline loops: CDR1 ENHRY, CDR2 SYGVKD. CDR3: CAISDTDEQYF. CDR3 nucleotides: TGTGCCATCAGTGATACGGACGAGCAGTACTTC.

V is TRBV14 and J is TRBJ2-5, with 9 bases aligning to TRBD1. With V trimmed by 4 bases and J by 5 bases, 5 bases remained unmatched. Germline assignment: CDR1 SGHDN and CDR2 FVKESK. The CDR3 is made up of 14 amino acids. Here the CDR3 reads CASSLTGGRETQYF. CDR3 nucleotides: TGTGCCAGCAGCCTCACAGGGGGCCGGGAGACCCAGTACTTC.

The rearrangement links TRBV6-5 to TRBJ1-4; 9 nucleotides match TRBD1. Germline CDR1 and CDR2: MNHEY and SVGAGI. The trim removed 2 bases at V and 0 bases at J, leaving 1 base unmatched. The CDR3 covers 16 residues. DNA for the CDR3: TGTGCCAGCAGTTACGGACAGGGGTCAACTAATGAAAAACTGTTTTTT. This translates into CASSYGQGSTNEKLFF.

This rearrangement joins TRBV5-6 to TRBJ2-5, with D possibly matching TRBD2 (5 bases). The CDR3 consists of 15 residues. Germline lookup yields CDR1 SGHDT and CDR2 YYEEEE. V was shortened by 2 bases and J by 8 bases, with 19 bases between the two germline ends. CDR3 protein: CASSLKGVLGRTQYF. CDR3 nucleotides: TGTGCCAGCAGCTTAAAGGGAGTGTTAGGGAGAACCCAGTACTTC.

There are a few counts of this clone. The chain couples TRBV10-2 to TRBJ2-5; D is undetermined. V was trimmed by 2 bases and J by 1 base, leaving 5 bases between them. The germline gives CDR1 WSHSY, CDR2 SAAADI. This CDR3 is built from 13 residues. The CDR3 reads CASSETVQETQYF. The DNA for the CDR3 is TGCGCCAGCAGTGAGACAGTCCAAGAGACCCAGTACTTC.

The V call is TRBV28, the J call TRBJ2-1; 13 bases map to TRBD2. Germline V CDR1 and CDR2: MDHEN, SYDVKM. V was clipped by 4 bases and J by 10 bases; unmatched bases: 13. This CDR3 is 17 amino acids long. The CDR3 coding sequence is TGTGCCAGCAGTTGGGGACTAGCGGGATGGGTTTTACGGGAGCAGTTCTTC. Residues: CASSWGLAGWVLREQFF. The whole variable domain, remainder taken from reference TRBV28 and TRBJ2-1, is DVKVTQSSRYLVKRTGEKVFLECVQDMDHENMFWYRQDPGLGLRLIYFSYDVKMKEKGDIPEGYSVSREKKERFSLILESASTNQTSMYLCASSWGLAGWVLREQFFGPGTRLTVL.

The chain couples TRBV6-1 to TRBJ1-5; D perhaps matches TRBD1 (5 bases). V was pared by 2 bases and J by 6 bases, with 14 bases between. This CDR3 region has 15 residues. Germline CDR1 and CDR2: MNHNS and SASEGT. CDR3 bases: TGTGCCAGCAGTGAACACACAGGATTAAGTCAGCCCCAGCATTTT. It specifies CASSEHTGLSQPQHF.

The V gene is TRBV10-2, the J gene TRBJ1-4; D ambiguous. The CDR3 has 14 amino acids. Germline values: CDR1 WSHSY, CDR2 SAAADI. V was cut by 8 bases and J by 5 bases, with 15 bases left in between. This chain's CDR3 is CASGLAGGNEKLFF. The CDR3 DNA reads as TGCGCCAGCGGTTTGGCAGGCGGGAATGAAAAACTGTTTTTT.

J is TRBJ1-1 and V is TRBV11-2; TRBD1 aligns across 8 bases. The germline V gene encodes CDR1 SGHAT and CDR2 FQNNGV. Trimming took 4 bases from V and 6 from J; bases not matched to a gene: 19. This CDR3 is built from 18 residues. The CDR3 sequence is CASSSRGLTGGSRAEAFF. The CDR3 coding sequence is TGTGCCAGCAGCTCGCGTGGCCTCACAGGGGGGTCCAGAGCTGAAGCTTTCTTT.

To note about this clone: The CDR3 ends on some other residue instead of the conserved phenylalanine or tryptophan, so this is likely a read error. The DNA is left out, because the CDR3 cannot be placed on it with certainty; the CDR3 is given as TCRdb lists it. V is TRBV21-1 and J is TRBJ2-7; the table's D call TRBD1 went unverified against the DNA. TRBV21-1 is noted as a pseudogene. Termini included, the CDR3 measures 13 amino acids. CDR3 region: CASTSGQSTGAPI.

The chain employs TRBV6-5 and TRBJ1-1, with 7 bases that match TRBD1. Losses at the gene ends were 6 bases for V and 6 bases for J; bases not matched to a gene: 7. The length of the CDR3 is 13 residues. Germline assignment: CDR1 MNHEY and CDR2 SVGAGI. CDR3 DNA: TGTGCCAGCAGCCCCGCCGGGACAGCTGAAGCTTTCTTT. Amino acids: CASSPAGTAEAFF.